This TCR beta chain was captured in a study of blood T cell repertoires in COVID-19. Study-level background: From T cells, B-cell-depleted T cells, or PBMCs came the material, which was cDNA or gDNA.

Original processing notes: Reference gene primers were amplified, and this amplification served to estimate nucleated cell counts. Data came from immunoSEQ multiplex PCR; TCRdb stores just in-frame clones and leaves some out. The V and J calls and clone size were taken over from that table, and D and trimming were inferred from the DNA. The repertoire holds around 250,000 clones, with more than 70% as singletons. The CDR3 consists of 15 residues. V was clipped by 4 bases and J by 7 bases; unmatched bases: 13. Germline V lookup: CDR1 MDHEN, CDR2 SYDVKM. This sequence originates from a man older than 75 with acute or convalescent COVID-19. The chain recombines TRBV28 with TRBJ2-7; 7 positions match TRBD2. The sample taken for sequencing was peripheral blood. The CDR3 DNA reads TGTGCCAGCAGTTCGCTAGCGGACCTACGAGTAGAGCAGTACTTC. It translates to CASSSLADLRVEQYF.